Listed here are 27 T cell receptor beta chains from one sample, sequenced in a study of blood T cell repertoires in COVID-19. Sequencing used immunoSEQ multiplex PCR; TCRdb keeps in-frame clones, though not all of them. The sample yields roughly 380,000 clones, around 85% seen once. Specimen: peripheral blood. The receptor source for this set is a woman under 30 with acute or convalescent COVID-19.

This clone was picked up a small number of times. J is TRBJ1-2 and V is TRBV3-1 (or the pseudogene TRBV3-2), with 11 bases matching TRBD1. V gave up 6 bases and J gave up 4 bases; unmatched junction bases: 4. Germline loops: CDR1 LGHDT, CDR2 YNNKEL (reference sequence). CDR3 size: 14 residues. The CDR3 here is CASRLGTGGYGYTF. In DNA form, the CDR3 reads TGTGCCAGCAGGCTAGGGACAGGGGGCTATGGCTACACCTTC.

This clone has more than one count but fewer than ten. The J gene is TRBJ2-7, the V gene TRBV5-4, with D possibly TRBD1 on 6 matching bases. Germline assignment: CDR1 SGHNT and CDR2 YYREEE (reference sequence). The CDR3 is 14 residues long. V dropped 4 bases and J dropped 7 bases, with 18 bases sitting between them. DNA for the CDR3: TGTGCCAGCAGCCCCGATATGGACAGTCGTGAGCAGTACTTC. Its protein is CASSPDMDSREQYF.

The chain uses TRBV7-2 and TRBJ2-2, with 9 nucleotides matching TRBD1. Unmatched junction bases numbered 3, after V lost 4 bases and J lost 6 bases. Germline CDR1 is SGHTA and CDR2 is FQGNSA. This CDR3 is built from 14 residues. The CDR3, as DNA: TGTGCCAGCAGCTATAGGACAGGGGCCGGGGAGCTGTTTTTT. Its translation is CASSYRTGAGELFF. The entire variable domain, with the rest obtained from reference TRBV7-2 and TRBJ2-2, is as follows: GAGVSQSPSNKVTEKGKDVELRCDPISGHTALYWYRQSLGQGLEFLIYFQGNSAPDKSGLPSDRFSAERTGGSVSTLTIQRTQQEDSAVYLCASSYRTGAGELFFGEGSRLTVL.

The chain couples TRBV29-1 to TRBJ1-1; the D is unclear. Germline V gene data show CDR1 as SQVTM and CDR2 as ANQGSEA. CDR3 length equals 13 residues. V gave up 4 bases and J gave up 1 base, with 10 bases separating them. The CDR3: CSVGEEQNTEAFF. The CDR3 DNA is TGCAGCGTTGGGGAGGAACAGAACACTGAAGCTTTCTTT. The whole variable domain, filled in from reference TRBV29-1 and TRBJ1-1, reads SAVISQKPSRDICQRGTSLTIQCQVDSQVTMMFWYRQQPGQSLTLIATANQGSEATYESGFVIDKFPISRPNLTFSTLTVSNMSPEDSSIYLCSVGEEQNTEAFFGQGTRLTVV.

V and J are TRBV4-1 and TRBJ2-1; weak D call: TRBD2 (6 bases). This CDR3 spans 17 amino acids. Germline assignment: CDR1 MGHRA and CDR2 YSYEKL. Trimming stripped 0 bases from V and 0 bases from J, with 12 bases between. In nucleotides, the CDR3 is TGCGCCAGCAGCCAAGATCTGGCGGGAAGCTCCTACAATGAGCAGTTCTTC. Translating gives CASSQDLAGSSYNEQFF.

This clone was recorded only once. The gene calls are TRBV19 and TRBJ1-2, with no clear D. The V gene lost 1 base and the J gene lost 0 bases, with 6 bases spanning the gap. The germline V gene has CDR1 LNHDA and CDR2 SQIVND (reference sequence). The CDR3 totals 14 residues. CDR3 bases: TGTGCCAGTAGTATAGGACTCCCTAACTATGGCTACACCTTC. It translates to CASSIGLPNYGYTF.

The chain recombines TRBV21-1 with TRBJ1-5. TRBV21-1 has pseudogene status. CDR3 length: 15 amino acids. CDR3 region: CASSKVEGCNQPQHF. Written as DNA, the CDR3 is TGTGCCAGCAGCAAAGTTGAGGGTTGCAATCAGCCCCAGCATTTT.

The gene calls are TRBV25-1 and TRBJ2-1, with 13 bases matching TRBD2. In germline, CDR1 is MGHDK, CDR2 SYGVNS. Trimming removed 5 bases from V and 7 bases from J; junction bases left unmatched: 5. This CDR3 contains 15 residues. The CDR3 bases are TGTGCCAGCAGTCAGGGACTAGCGGGGTCGAATGAGCAGTTCTTC. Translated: CASSQGLAGSNEQFF.

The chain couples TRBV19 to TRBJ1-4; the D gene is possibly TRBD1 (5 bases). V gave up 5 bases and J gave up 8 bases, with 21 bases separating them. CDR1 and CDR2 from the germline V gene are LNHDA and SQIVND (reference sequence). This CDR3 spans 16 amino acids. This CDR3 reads CASSARRGAREEKLFF. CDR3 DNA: TGTGCCAGTAGTGCACGGAGGGGAGCGCGCGAAGAAAAACTGTTTTTT.

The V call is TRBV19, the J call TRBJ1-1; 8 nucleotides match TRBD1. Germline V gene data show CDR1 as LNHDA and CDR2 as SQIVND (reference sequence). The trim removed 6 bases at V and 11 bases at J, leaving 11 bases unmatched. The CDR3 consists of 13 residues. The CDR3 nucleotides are TGTGCCAGTAGCACTTCAGGGGGCAGTGGGGCTTTCTTT. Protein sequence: CASSTSGGSGAFF.

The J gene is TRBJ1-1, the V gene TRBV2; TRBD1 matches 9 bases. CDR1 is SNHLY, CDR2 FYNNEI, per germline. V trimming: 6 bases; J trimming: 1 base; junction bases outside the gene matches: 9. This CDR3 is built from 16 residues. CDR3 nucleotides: TGTGCCAGCAGCGCGGGACAGGGAGTGACGAACACTGAAGCTTTCTTT. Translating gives CASSAGQGVTNTEAFF.

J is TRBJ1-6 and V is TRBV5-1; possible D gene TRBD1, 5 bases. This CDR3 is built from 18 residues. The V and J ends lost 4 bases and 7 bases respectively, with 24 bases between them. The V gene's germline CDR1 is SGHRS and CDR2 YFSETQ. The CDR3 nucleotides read TGCGCCAGCAGCCCAGGGTTGAACGCAATTTACGGGAATTCACCCCTCCACTTT. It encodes CASSPGLNAIYGNSPLHF. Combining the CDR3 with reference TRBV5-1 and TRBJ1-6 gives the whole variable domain KAGVTQTPRYLIKTRGQQVTLSCSPISGHRSVSWYQQTPGQGLQFLFEYFSETQRNKGNFPGRFSGRQFSNSRSEMNVSTLELGDSALYLCASSPGLNAIYGNSPLHFGNGTRLTVT.

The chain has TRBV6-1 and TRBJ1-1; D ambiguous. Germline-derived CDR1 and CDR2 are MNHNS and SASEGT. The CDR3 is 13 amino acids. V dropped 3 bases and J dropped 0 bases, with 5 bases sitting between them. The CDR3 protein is CASSDNLNTEAFF. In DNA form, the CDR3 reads TGTGCCAGCAGTGACAATTTGAACACTGAAGCTTTCTTT.

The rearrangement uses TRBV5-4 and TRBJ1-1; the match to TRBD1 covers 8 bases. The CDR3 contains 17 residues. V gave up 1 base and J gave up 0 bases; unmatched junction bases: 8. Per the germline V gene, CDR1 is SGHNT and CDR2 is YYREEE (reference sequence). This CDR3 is CASSLLGQGDVNTEAFF. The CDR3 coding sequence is TGTGCCAGCAGCTTGCTAGGACAGGGAGACGTGAACACTGAAGCTTTCTTT.

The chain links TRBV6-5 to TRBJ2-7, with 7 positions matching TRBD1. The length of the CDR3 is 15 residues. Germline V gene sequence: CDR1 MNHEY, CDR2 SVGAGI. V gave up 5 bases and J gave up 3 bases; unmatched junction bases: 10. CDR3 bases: TGTGCCAGCAGTCCCTTAGGGACAGTAAGCTACGAGCAGTACTTC. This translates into CASSPLGTVSYEQYF.

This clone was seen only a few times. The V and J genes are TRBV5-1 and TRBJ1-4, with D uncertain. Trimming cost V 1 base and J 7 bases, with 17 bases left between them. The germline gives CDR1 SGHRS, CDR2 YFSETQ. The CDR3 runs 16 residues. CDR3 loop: CASSLSFGLPGEKLFF. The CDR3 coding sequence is TGCGCCAGCAGCTTGTCTTTTGGACTACCTGGTGAAAAACTGTTTTTT. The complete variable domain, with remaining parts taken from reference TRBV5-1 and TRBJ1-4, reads KAGVTQTPRYLIKTRGQQVTLSCSPISGHRSVSWYQQTPGQGLQFLFEYFSETQRNKGNFPGRFSGRQFSNSRSEMNVSTLELGDSALYLCASSLSFGLPGEKLFFGSGTQLSVL.

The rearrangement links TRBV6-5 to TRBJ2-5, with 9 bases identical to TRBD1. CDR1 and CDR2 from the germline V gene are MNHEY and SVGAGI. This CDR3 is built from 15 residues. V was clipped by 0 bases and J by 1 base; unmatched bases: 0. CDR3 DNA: TGTGCCAGCAGTTACTCGGGACAGGGCCAAGAGACCCAGTACTTC. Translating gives CASSYSGQGQETQYF.

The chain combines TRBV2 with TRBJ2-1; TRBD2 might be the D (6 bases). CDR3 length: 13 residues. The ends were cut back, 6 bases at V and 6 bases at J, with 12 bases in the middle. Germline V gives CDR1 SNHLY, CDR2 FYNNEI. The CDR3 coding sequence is TGTGCCAGCAGAGTGGGAGGCGTCAATGAGCAGTTCTTC. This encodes CASRVGGVNEQFF. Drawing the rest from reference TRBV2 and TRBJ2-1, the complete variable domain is EPEVTQTPSHQVTQMGQEVILRCVPISNHLYFYWYRQILGQKVEFLVSFYNNEISEKSEIFDDQFSVERPDGSNFTLKIRSTKLEDSAMYFCASRVGGVNEQFFGPGTRLTVL.

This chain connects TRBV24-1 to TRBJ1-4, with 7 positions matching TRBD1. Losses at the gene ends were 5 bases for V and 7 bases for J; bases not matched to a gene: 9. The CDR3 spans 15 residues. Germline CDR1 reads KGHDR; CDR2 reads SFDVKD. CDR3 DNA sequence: TGTGCCACCAGTGCGAACAGGGGAGGCAGTGAAAAACTGTTTTTT. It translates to CATSANRGGSEKLFF.

In DNA form, the CDR3 reads TGTGCCAGCAGCCAAGCGAGGGTGAACACTGAAGCTTTCTTT. It translates to CASSQARVNTEAFF. The V gene is TRBV3-1 (or the pseudogene TRBV3-2), the J gene TRBJ1-1; D is undetermined. The V gene lost 1 base and the J gene lost 0 bases, with 6 bases spanning the gap. The germline V gene encodes CDR1 LGHDT and CDR2 YNNKEL (reference sequence). This CDR3 comprises 14 residues.

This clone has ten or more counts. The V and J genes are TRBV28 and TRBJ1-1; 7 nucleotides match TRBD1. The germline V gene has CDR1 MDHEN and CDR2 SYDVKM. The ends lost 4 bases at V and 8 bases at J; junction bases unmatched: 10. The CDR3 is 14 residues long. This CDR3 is CASSYLTGVPEAFF. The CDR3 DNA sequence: TGTGCCAGCAGTTACCTTACAGGGGTACCAGAAGCTTTCTTT.

CDR3 protein: CASSSTSGIETQYF. The CDR3 DNA is TGTGCCAGCAGCTCCACTAGCGGGATAGAGACCCAGTACTTC. V is TRBV7-9 and J is TRBJ2-5; the match to TRBD2 covers 10 bases. The CDR3 is made up of 14 amino acids. V dropped 4 bases and J dropped 4; count of bases not matched to a gene: 3. CDR1 SEHNR and CDR2 FQNEAQ come from the germline V gene (reference sequence).

This CDR3 reads CATSSPGLAKNIQYF. CDR3 nucleotide sequence: TGTGCCACCAGCAGCCCGGGACTAGCCAAAAACATTCAGTACTTC. The V call is TRBV15, the J call TRBJ2-4, with D possibly TRBD2 on 6 matching bases. V lost 3 bases to trimming and J lost 0 bases, with 9 bases between them. Germline values: CDR1 LNHNV, CDR2 YYDKDF (reference sequence). The CDR3 has 15 amino acids.

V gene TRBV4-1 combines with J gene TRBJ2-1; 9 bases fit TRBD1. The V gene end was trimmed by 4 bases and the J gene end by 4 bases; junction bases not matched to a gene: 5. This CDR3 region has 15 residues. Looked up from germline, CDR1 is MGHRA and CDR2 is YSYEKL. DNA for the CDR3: TGCGCCAGCAGCCTTGACAGGGGGAAGTACAATGAGCAGTTCTTC. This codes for CASSLDRGKYNEQFF.

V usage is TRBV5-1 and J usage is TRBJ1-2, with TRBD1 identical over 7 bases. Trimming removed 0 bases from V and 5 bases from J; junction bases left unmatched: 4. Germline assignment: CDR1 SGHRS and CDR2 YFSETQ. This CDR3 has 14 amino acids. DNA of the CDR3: TGCGCCAGCAGCTTGGGGGGGACAGAGTATGGCTACACCTTC. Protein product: CASSLGGTEYGYTF. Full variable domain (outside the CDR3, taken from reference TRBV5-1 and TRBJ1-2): KAGVTQTPRYLIKTRGQQVTLSCSPISGHRSVSWYQQTPGQGLQFLFEYFSETQRNKGNFPGRFSGRQFSNSRSEMNVSTLELGDSALYLCASSLGGTEYGYTFGSGTRLTVV.

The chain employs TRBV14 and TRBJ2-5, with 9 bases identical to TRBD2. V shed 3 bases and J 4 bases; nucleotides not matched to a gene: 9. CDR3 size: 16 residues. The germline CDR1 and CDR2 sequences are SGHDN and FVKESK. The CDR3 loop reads CASSHTSGGGAETQYF. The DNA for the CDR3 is TGTGCCAGCAGCCACACCTCGGGCGGGGGGGCAGAGACCCAGTACTTC.

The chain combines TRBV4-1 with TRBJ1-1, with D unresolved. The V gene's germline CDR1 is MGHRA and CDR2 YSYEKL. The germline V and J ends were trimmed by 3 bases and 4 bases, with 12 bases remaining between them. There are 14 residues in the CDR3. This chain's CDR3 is CASSQGETSTEAFF. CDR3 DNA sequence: TGCGCCAGCAGCCAGGGAGAGACATCCACTGAAGCTTTCTTT.